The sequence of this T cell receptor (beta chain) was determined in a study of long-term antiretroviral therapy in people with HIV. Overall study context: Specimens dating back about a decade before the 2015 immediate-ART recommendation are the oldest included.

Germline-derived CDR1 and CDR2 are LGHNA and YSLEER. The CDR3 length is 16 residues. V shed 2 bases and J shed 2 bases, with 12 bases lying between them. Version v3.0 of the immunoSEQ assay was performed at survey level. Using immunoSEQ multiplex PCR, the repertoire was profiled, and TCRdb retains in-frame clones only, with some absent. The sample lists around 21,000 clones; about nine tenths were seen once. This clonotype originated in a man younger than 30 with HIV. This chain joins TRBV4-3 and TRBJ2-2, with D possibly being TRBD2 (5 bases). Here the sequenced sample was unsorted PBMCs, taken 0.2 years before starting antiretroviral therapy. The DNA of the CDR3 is TGCGCCAGCAGCCAACGGGGAGTAGATAACACCGGGGAGCTGTTTTTT. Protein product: CASSQRGVDNTGELFF.